The present entry profiles one TCR beta chain with its context. The antigen is undetermined. The data derive from a study of CD8 T cells in ankylosing spondylitis. Study-level findings and limits: What appeared characteristic of ankylosing spondylitis blood was a TCR beta motif of several highly homologous variants.

Germline values: CDR1 PRHDT, CDR2 FYEKMQ (reference sequence). Trimming removed 0 bases from V and 0 bases from J, with 11 bases in between. There are 17 residues in the CDR3. Making use of molecular barcodes, quantitative 5'-RACE generated TCR beta libraries. TCRdb re-called the 5' RACE reads with MiXCR, one entry per CDR3 protein. The sample gives 250,000 or so distinct CDR3 sequences, 18% of which show up once; around 33% is in the top ten. The sequenced sample was blood, either unsorted or a sorted T cell fraction (not recorded which). This TCR was recovered from a male donor with ankylosing spondylitis or in good health (not recorded which). This chain connects TRBV13 to TRBJ2-2, with D possibly TRBD2 on 6 matching bases. CDR3 residues: CASSLGRRAANTGELFF. The DNA for the CDR3 is TGTGCCAGCAGCTTAGGCCGGAGGGCCGCGAACACCGGGGAGCTGTTTTTT.